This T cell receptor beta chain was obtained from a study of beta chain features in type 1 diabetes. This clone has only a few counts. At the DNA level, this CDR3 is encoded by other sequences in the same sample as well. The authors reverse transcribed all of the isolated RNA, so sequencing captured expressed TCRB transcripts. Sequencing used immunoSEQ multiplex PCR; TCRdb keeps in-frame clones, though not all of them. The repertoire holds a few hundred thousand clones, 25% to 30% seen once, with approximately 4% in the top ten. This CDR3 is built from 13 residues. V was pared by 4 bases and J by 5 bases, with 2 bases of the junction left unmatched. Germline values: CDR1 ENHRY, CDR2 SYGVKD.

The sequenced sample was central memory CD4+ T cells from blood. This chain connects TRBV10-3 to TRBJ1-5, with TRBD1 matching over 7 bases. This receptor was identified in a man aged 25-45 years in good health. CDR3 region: CAISVDRDQPQHF. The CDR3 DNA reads TGTGCCATCAGTGTAGACAGGGATCAGCCCCAGCATTTT.